This T cell receptor (beta chain) derives from a study of CD8 T cells in Susac syndrome. Sequencing targeted TCR beta in blood CD8+ and CD4+ T cells. Random hexamers were used to reverse transcribe an amount of roughly 0.45 to 1 ug RNA. TCRdb re-derived calls from the immunoSEQ multiplex PCR reads in MiXCR, one entry per CDR3 protein. Seen here are about 150,000 distinct CDR3 sequences, about 94% observed once, and the top ten hold 0.09% to 0.1%. Germline V lookup: CDR1 MNHNY, CDR2 SVGAGI (reference sequence). Trimming removed 7 bases from V and 8 bases from J, with 15 bases in between. The CDR3 has 14 residues.

Source material: CD4+ T cells from PBMCs. The chain carries TRBV6-6 and TRBJ2-6; D is possibly TRBD2 (6 bases). The source is a human donor with multiple sclerosis. The CDR3 here is CASTSRGLSNVLTF. The CDR3 bases are TGTGCCAGCACTTCCCGGGGGTTGTCCAACGTCCTGACTTTC.